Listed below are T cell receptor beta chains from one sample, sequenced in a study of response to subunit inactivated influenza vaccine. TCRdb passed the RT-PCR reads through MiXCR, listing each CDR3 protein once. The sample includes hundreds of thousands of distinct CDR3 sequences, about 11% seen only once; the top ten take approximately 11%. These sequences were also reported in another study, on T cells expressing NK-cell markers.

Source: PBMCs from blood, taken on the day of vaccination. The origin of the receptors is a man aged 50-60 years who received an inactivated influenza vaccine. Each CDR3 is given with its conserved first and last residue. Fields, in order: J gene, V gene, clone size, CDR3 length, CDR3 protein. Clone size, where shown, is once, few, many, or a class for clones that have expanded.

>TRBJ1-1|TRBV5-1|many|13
CASSLPPNTEAFF
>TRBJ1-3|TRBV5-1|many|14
CASSGTDSGNTIYF
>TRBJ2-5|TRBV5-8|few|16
CASSLLQGANGETQYF
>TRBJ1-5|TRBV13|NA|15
CASSSGQGFHQPQHF
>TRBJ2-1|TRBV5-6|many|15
CASSLAAAAYNEQFF
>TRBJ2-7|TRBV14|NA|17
CASSHYSGRALAYEQYF
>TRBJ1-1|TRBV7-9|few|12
CASSQSGYEAFF
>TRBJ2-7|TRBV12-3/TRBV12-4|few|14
CATRRDRGAYEQYF
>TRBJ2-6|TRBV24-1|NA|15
CATRGTGAGANVLTF
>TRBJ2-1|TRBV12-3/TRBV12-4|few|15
CASTSSRGRPNEQFF
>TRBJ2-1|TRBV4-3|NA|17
CASSQASLAETYNEQFF
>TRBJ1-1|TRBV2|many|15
CASKERTGVSSEAFF
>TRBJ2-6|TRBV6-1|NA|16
CASSGTFRSGANVLTF
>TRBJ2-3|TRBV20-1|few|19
CSASPGTASSLGSTDTQYF
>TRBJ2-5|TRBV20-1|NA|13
CSAILDFQETQYF
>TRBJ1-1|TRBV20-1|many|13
CSALQRGNTEAFF
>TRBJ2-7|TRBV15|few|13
CATRTSGSYEQYF
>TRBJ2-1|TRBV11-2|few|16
CASSALKRGGPNEQFF
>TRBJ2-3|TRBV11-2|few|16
CASSLIQRGGPNTQYF
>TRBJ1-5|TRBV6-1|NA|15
CASRLNSAEAQPQHF
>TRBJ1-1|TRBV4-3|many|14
CASSQVGGAAEAFF
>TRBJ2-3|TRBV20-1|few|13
CSATRTSTDTQYF
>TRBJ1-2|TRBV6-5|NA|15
CASSYMIGTGYGYTF
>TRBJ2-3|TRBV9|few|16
CASSLRLAGASDTQYF
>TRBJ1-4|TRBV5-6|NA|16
CASSLIGSGTNEKLFF
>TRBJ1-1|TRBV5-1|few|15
CASSLEGQGNTEAFF
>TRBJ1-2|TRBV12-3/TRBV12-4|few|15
CASSFLSGGVESYTF
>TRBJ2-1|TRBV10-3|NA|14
CAISGRTGDNEQFF
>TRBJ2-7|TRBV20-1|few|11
CSARDLLEQYF
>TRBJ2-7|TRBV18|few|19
CASSPRGTPGAVAPYEQYF
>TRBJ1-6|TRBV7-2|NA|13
CASSTRNNSPLHF
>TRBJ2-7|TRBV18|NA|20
CASSPFVGSETGANSYEQYF
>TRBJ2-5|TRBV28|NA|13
CASSPALGETQYF
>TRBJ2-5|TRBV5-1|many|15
CASSKSRGDKETQYF
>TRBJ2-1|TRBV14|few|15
CASSPDPSSYNEQFF
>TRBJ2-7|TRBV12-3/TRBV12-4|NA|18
CASSLYPIRVDTSYEQYF
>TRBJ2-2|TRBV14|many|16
CASSPWLAVNTGELFF
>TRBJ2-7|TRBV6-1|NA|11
CASSTGWEQYF
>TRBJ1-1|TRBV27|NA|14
CASSFRRGLTEAFF
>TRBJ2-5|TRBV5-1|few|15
CASSWASGGQETQYF
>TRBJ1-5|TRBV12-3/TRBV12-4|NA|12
CASSYLNQPQHF
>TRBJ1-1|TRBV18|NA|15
CASSPQGVGGTEAFF
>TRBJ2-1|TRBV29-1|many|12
CSVARGQGEQFF
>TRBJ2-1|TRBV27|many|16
CASSLTVLATYDEQFF
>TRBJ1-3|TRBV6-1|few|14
CASRQGGPGNTIYF
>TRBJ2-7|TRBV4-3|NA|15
CASSHWTGTEREQYF
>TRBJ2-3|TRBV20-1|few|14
CSARDRGLTDTQYF
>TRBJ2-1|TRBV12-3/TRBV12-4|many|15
CASSFRLAGGYEQFF
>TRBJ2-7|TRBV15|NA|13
CATSRGGVYEQYF
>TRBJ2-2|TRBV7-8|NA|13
CASSLARGGELFF
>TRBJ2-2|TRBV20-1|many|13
CSARFPATGELFF
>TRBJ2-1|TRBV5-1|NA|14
CASSTEAVYNEQFF
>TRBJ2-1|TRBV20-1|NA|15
CSAPSSGSSYNEQFF
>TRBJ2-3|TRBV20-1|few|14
CSARDSRGADTQYF
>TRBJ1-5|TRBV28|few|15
CASNKGQGRDQPQHF